The 14 T cell receptor beta chains listed next were all sequenced from one sample in a study of T cell responses to AZD1222 COVID-19 vaccine. Sequencing used immunoSEQ multiplex PCR; TCRdb keeps in-frame clones, though not all of them. The sample contains 130,000 to 150,000 clones, 88% of which appear only once. The material sequenced was peripheral blood, taken 28 days after the second dose of the MenACWY control vaccine. The source is an adult who received the MenACWY meningococcal vaccine as a control.

V and J are TRBV7-9 and TRBJ2-5, with D perhaps assigned TRBD1 or TRBD2 (5 bases each). The length of the CDR3 is 14 residues. Trimming removed 2 bases at V and 4 bases at J, with 11 bases between. Germline V gene lookup returns CDR1 SEHNR and CDR2 FQNEAQ (reference sequence). Here the CDR3 DNA reads TGTGCCAGCAGCTTAATGGGGACCGGAGAGACCCAGTACTTC. Amino acid sequence: CASSLMGTGETQYF. Full variable domain (outside the CDR3, taken from reference TRBV7-9 and TRBJ2-5): DTGVSQNPRHKITKRGQNVTFRCDPISEHNRLYWYRQTLGQGPEFLTYFQNEAQLEKSRLLSDRFSAERPKGSFSTLEIQRTEQGDSAMYLCASSLMGTGETQYFGPGTRLLVL.

This clone has just a few counts. V is TRBV3-1 (or the pseudogene TRBV3-2) and J is TRBJ2-7, with D perhaps matching TRBD2 (5 bases). The CDR3 sequence is 15 residues long. Trimming removed 4 bases from V and 3 bases from J, with 16 bases in between. Germline CDR1 is LGHDT and CDR2 is YNNKEL (reference sequence). Here the CDR3 reads CASSRRGFGGYEQYF. The CDR3 DNA follows: TGTGCCAGCAGCCGCCGCGGGTTCGGCGGCTACGAGCAGTACTTC.

This clone came up once. V gene TRBV6-6 combines with J gene TRBJ1-1; TRBD1 is a possible D gene (5 bases). The length of the CDR3 is 13 residues. V lost 2 bases, J lost 7 bases, and 11 bases lay in between. The germline gives CDR1 MNHNY, CDR2 SVGAGI (reference sequence). The CDR3 here is CASSYVQAGEAFF. The CDR3 DNA follows: TGTGCCAGCAGTTACGTACAGGCTGGTGAAGCTTTCTTT.

The rearrangement links TRBV7-2 to TRBJ2-3; D may be TRBD2 (6 bases). The CDR3 contains 15 residues. The germline V gene encodes CDR1 SGHTA and CDR2 FQGNSA. The V end lost 1 base, the J end lost 4 bases, and 12 bases lay between the germline ends. CDR3 in amino acids: CASSLVAARADTQYF. CDR3 in DNA: TGTGCCAGCAGCTTAGTAGCGGCTAGGGCAGATACGCAGTATTTT.

CDR3 bases: TGTGCCAGCTCCCAGTCATCAATGGATCGGGGCACTGAAGCTTTCTTT. Translation: CASSQSSMDRGTEAFF. The chain recombines TRBV18 with TRBJ1-1; D is unresolved. This CDR3 has 16 residues. V lost 6 bases to trimming and J lost 4 bases, with 21 bases between them. CDR1 and CDR2 (germline): KGHSH, LQKENI.

In its sample, this clone was seen a few times. This chain connects TRBV10-3 to TRBJ2-3; the D is unclear. Trimming pared 0 bases from V and 4 bases from J, leaving 8 bases between. The CDR3 has 14 amino acids. Germline loops: CDR1 ENHRY, CDR2 SYGVKD. The CDR3 DNA sequence: TGTGCCATCAGTGAGTCGCTCGGGCCAGATACGCAGTATTTT. This encodes CAISESLGPDTQYF.

This clone was observed a single time. The CDR3 is CSVRMMDEKLFF. The CDR3 DNA sequence: TGCAGCGTTCGGATGATGGATGAAAAACTGTTTTTT. The rearrangement uses TRBV29-1 and TRBJ1-4, with D uncertain. The CDR3 has 12 amino acids. Deletions cut 5 bases from V and 6 bases from J, with 10 bases between. Germline assignment: CDR1 SQVTM and CDR2 ANQGSEA.

Note on this clone: This sample also contains other DNA sequences that code for the same CDR3. The chain links TRBV6-2 or TRBV6-3 to TRBJ1-1; D remains unclear. There are 14 residues in the CDR3. The V end lost 2 bases, the J end lost 0 bases, and 7 bases lay between the germline ends. Germline V gene lookup returns CDR1 MNHEY and CDR2 SVGEGT. The CDR3 sequence is CASSYGRLNTEAFF. The CDR3 nucleotides read TGTGCCAGCAGTTACGGCAGGCTGAACACTGAAGCTTTCTTT.

V and J are TRBV5-1 and TRBJ2-5; weak D call: TRBD1 (8 bases). Germline CDR1 and CDR2: SGHRS and YFSETQ. Trimming shortened V by 4 bases and J by 5 bases, and 15 bases separated the two germline ends. The CDR3 has 14 amino acids. Here the CDR3 reads CASSLTGGGETQYF. For the CDR3, the DNA is TGCGCCAGCAGCCTTACAGGGGGGGGCGAGACCCAGTACTTC.

The table lists this clone with a count of one. This chain uses TRBV25-1 with TRBJ2-7; 10 nucleotides agree with TRBD1. Trimming at V came to 7 bases and at J to 7 bases, leaving 10 bases not matched to a gene. Germline V gene lookup returns CDR1 MGHDK and CDR2 SYGVNS. CDR3 length: 14 amino acids. CDR3 DNA: TGTGCCAGCAATCACGGGACAGGGGTTGGGGAGCAGTACTTC. Residues: CASNHGTGVGEQYF.

V and J are TRBV5-1 and TRBJ1-1, with D maybe TRBD1 (5 bases). CDR1 is SGHRS, CDR2 YFSETQ, per germline. The CDR3 sequence is 14 residues long. The V end was cut by 0 bases, the J end by 0 bases, with 6 bases between. CDR3 nucleotides: TGCGCCAGCAGCTTGGACAGGATGAACACTGAAGCTTTCTTT. Its protein is CASSLDRMNTEAFF.

This chain links TRBV7-9 with TRBJ2-7; a possible D gene is TRBD2 (7 bases). The V gene lost 0 bases and the J gene lost 1 base, with 10 bases spanning the gap. In germline, CDR1 is SEHNR, CDR2 FQNEAQ (reference sequence). This CDR3 region has 15 residues. The CDR3 here is CASSLAGGLSYEQYF. The CDR3 DNA reads as TGTGCCAGCAGCTTAGCGGGGGGGCTGTCCTACGAGCAGTACTTC.

CDR3 amino acids: CASSPTGGPNQPQHF. CDR3 bases: TGTGCCAGCAGCCCGACAGGGGGCCCCAATCAGCCCCAGCATTTT. V is TRBV7-2 and J is TRBJ1-5; the match to TRBD1 covers 10 bases. From germline, CDR1 is SGHTA and CDR2 FQGNSA. This CDR3 comprises 15 residues. V shed 5 bases, J shed 3 bases, and the junction held 4 bases outside the gene matches.

The rearrangement links TRBV3-1 (or the pseudogene TRBV3-2) to TRBJ2-5, with a possible D match to TRBD1 (5 bases). Trimming stripped 2 bases from V and 9 bases from J, with 13 bases between. Germline V CDR1 and CDR2: LGHDT, YNNKEL (reference sequence). The CDR3 covers 13 residues. The CDR3 spells CASSQLDSSAQYF. The CDR3 nucleotides read TGTGCCAGCAGCCAACTAGACAGCAGCGCCCAGTACTTC.